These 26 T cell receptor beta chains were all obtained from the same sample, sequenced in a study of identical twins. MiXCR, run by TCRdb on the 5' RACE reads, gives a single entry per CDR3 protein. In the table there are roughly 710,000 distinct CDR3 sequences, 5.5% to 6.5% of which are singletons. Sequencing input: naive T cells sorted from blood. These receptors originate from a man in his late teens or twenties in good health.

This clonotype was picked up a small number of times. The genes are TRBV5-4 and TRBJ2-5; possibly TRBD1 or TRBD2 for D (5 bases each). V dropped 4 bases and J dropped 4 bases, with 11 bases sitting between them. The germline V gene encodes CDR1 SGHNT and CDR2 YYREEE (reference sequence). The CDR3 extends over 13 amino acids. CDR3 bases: TGTGCCAGCAGCCAAACAGGAGGAGAGACCCAGTACTTC. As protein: CASSQTGGETQYF.

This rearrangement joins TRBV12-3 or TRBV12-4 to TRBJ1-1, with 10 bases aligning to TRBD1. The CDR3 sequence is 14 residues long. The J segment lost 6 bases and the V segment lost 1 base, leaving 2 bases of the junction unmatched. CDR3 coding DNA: TGTGCCAGCAGTTTAGGGGGGACAGGGGCTGAAGCTTTCTTT. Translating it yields CASSLGGTGAEAFF.

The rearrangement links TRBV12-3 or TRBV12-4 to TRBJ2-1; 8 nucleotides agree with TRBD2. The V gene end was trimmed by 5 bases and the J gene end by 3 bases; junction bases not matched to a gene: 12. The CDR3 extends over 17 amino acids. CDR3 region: CASSRPGSGDFYNEQFF. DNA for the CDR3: TGTGCCAGCAGTCGACCGGGTAGCGGGGACTTCTACAATGAGCAGTTCTTC.

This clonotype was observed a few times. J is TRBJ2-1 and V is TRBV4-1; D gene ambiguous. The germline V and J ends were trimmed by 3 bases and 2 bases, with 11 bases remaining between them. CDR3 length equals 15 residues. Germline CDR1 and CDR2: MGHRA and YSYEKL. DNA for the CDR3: TGCGCCAGCAGCCATCTCAGCCTTCCCTACAATGAGCAGTTCTTC. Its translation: CASSHLSLPYNEQFF.

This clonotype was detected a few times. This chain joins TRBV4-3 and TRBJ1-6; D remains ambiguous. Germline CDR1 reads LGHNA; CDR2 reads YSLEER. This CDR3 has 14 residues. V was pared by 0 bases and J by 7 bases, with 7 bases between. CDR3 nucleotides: TGCGCCAGCAGCCAAGATTCCAGGAATTCACCCCTCCACTTT. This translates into CASSQDSRNSPLHF.

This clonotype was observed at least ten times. CDR3 in amino acids: CASSFRTPSYEQYF. The CDR3, as DNA: TGCGCCAGCAGCTTCCGGACACCGTCCTACGAGCAGTACTTC. This chain joins TRBV5-1 and TRBJ2-7; possibly TRBD1 for D (5 bases). This CDR3 is built from 14 residues. V was clipped by 2 bases and J by 1 base, with 10 bases between them. Germline V gene sequence: CDR1 SGHRS, CDR2 YFSETQ.

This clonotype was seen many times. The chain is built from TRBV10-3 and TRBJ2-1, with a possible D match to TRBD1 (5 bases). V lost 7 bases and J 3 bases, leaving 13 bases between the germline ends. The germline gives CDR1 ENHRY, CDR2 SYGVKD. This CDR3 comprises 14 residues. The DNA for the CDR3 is TGTGCCATCAAGACAGATCTCGGCTACAATGAGCAGTTCTTC. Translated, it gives CAIKTDLGYNEQFF.

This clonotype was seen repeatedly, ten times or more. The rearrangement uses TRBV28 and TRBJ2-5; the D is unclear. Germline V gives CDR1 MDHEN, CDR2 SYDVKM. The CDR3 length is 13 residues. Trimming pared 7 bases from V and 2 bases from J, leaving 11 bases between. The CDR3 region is CASTVGRQETQYF. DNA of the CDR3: TGTGCCAGCACCGTGGGCCGTCAAGAGACCCAGTACTTC.

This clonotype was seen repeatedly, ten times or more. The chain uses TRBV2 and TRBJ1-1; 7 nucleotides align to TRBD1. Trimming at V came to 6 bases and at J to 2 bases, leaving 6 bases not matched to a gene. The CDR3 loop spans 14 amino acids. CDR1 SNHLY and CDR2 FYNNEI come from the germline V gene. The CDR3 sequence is CASRLRDSNTEAFF. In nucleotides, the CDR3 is TGTGCCAGCAGACTACGGGACAGTAACACTGAAGCTTTCTTT.

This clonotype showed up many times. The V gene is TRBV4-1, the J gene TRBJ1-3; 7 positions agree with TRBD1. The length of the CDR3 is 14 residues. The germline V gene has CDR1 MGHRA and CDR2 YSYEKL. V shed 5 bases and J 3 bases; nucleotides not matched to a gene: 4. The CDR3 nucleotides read TGCGCCAGCAGCGGCAGGGGGGTTGGAAACACCATATATTTT. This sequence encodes CASSGRGVGNTIYF.

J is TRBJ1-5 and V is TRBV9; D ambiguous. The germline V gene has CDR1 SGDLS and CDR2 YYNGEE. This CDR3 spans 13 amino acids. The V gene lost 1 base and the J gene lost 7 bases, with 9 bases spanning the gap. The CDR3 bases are TGTGCCAGCAGCGTAAATTCGGAGCAGCCCCAGCATTTT. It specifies CASSVNSEQPQHF. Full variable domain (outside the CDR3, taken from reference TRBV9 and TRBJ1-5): DSGVTQTPKHLITATGQRVTLRCSPRSGDLSVYWYQQSLDQGLQFLIQYYNGEERAKGNILERFSAQQFPDLHSELNLSSLELGDSALYFCASSVNSEQPQHFGDGTRLSIL.

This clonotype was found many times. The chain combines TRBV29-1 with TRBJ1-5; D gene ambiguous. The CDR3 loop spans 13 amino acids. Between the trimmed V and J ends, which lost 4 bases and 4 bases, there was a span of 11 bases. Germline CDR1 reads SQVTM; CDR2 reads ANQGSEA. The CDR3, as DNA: TGCAGCGTTGTTTTGGGAAAGAATCAGCCCCAGCATTTT. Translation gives CSVVLGKNQPQHF.

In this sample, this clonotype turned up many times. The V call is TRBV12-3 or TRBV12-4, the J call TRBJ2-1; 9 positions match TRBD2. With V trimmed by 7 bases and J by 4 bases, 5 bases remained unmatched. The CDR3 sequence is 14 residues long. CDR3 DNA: TGTGCCAGCACTTCGACTAGCGGATACAATGAGCAGTTCTTC. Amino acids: CASTSTSGYNEQFF.

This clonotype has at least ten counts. The CDR3: CSVDGARGRNYGYTF. DNA of the CDR3: TGCAGCGTTGATGGGGCGAGGGGACGCAACTATGGCTACACCTTC. The chain is built from TRBV29-1 and TRBJ1-2, with a weak D call TRBD1 (5 bases). CDR3 length equals 15 residues. Germline V gene data show CDR1 as SQVTM and CDR2 as ANQGSEA. V lost 3 bases to trimming and J lost 2 bases, with 16 bases between them.

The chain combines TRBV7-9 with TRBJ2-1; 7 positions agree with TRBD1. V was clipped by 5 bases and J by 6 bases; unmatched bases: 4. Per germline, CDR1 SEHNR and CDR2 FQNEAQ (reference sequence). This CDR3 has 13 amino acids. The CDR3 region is CASSGQDSNEQFF. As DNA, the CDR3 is TGTGCCAGCAGCGGACAGGACAGCAATGAGCAGTTCTTC.

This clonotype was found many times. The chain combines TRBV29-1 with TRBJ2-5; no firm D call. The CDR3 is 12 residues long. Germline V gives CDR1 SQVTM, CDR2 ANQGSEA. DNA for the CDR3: TGCAGAGCCGCAGGTATAGGGGAGACCCAGTACTTC. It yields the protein CRAAGIGETQYF.

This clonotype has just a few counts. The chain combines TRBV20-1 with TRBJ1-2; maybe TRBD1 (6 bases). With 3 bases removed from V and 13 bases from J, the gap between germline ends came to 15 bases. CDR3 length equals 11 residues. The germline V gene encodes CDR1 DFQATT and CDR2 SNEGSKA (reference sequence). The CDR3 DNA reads TGCAGTGCTAGCCAAGAGGGGACATCCACCTTC. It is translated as CSASQEGTSTF.

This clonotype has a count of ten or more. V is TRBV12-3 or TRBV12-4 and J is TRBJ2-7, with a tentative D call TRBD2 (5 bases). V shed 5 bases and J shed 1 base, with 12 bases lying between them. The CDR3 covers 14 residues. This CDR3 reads CASSVTSKSYEQYV. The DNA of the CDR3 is TGTGCCAGCAGTGTCACTAGTAAGTCCTACGAGCAGTACGTC.

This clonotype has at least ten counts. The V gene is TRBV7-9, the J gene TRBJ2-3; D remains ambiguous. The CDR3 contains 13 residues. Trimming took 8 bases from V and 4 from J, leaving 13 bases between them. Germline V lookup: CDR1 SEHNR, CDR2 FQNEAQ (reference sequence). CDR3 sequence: CASCSTHPDTQYF. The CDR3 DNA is TGTGCCAGCTGCTCTACACACCCAGATACGCAGTATTTT.

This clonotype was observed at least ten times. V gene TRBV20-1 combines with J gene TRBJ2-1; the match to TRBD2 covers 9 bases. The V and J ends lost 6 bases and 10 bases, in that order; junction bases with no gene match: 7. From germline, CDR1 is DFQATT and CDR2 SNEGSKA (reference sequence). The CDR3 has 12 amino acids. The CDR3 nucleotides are TGCAGTGCGGCCCGTGGACTAGCGGAGCAGTTCTTC. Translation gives CSAARGLAEQFF.

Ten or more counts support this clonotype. The CDR3 nucleotides are TGCAGCGTTGTTACCGGAGGGGGCTACACCTTC. Translating it yields CSVVTGGGYTF. V and J are TRBV29-1 and TRBJ1-2; unclear D gene. Germline V gene data show CDR1 as SQVTM and CDR2 as ANQGSEA. Trimming took off 4 bases at V and 8 bases at J, with 11 bases between the two ends. The CDR3 is made up of 11 amino acids.

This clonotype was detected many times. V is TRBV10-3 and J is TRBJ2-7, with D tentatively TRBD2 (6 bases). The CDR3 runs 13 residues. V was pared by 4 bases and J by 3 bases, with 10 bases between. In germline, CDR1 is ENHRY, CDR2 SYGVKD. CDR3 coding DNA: TGTGCCATCAGTGGCCCGGGACTCTACGAGCAGTACTTC. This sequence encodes CAISGPGLYEQYF.

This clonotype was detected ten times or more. The CDR3 bases are TGTGCCACCCACGGGACAGACTCCTACAATGAGCAGTTCTTC. Amino acid sequence: CATHGTDSYNEQFF. V is TRBV15 and J is TRBJ2-1; 7 bases match TRBD1. CDR1 and CDR2 from the germline V gene are LNHNV and YYDKDF (reference sequence). The CDR3 length is 14 residues. J was trimmed by 0 bases and V by 8 bases; bases with no gene match: 4.

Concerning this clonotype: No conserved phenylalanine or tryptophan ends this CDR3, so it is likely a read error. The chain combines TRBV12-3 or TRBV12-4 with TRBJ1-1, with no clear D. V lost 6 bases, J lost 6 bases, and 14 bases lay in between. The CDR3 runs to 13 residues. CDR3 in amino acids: CASSPISSAEAFC. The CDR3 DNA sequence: TGTGCCAGCAGCCCCATCTCGTCTGCTGAAGCTTTCTGT.

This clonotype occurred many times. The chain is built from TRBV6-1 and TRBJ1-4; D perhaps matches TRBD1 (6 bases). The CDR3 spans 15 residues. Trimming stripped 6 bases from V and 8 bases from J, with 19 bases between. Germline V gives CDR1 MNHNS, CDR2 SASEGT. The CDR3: CASSDLRWDMEKLFF. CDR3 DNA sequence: TGTGCCAGCAGCGACCTCAGATGGGACATGGAAAAACTGTTTTTT.

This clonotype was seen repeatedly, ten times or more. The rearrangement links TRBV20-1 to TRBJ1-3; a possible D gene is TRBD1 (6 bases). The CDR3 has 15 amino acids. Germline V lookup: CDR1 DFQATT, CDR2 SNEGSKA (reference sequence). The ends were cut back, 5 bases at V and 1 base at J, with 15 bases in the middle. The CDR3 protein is CSAGAGGASGNTIYF. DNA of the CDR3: TGCAGTGCTGGGGCCGGGGGCGCATCTGGAAACACCATATATTTT.